These T cell receptor beta chains were read from a single sample in a study of PD-1 blockade in classical Hodgkin lymphoma. The method was immunoSEQ multiplex PCR; TCRdb's version includes in-frame clones alone and lacks a portion of them. The sample includes around 66,000 clones, 71% seen only once; the top ten take just over 9%. The sample was peripheral blood mononuclear cells (PBMCs), taken before the second cycle of nivolumab. All receptors derive from a human donor with classical Hodgkin lymphoma. Both conserved end residues are part of each CDR3. The D gene is left open where the match is weak. Clone size is shown for a subset of rows, as once, few, many or a class of expanded clone.

clone_size: NA; cdr3_length: 12; d_call: NA; v_call: TRBV6-5; j_call: TRBJ1-5; cdr3_aa: CATEGGNQPQHF; cdr3_nt: TGTGCCACCGAGGGGGGCAATCAGCCCCAGCATTTT
clone_size: NA; cdr3_length: 12; d_call: NA; v_call: TRBV30; j_call: TRBJ2-7; cdr3_aa: CAWKGSSYEQYF; cdr3_nt: TGTGCCTGGAAGGGAAGCTCCTACGAGCAGTACTTC
clone_size: NA; cdr3_length: 15; d_call: NA; v_call: TRBV7-3; j_call: TRBJ1-1; cdr3_aa: CASSLGGGSNTEAFF; cdr3_nt: TGTGCCAGCAGCTTAGGGGGCGGGAGTAACACTGAAGCTTTCTTT
clone_size: once; cdr3_length: 14; d_call: NA; v_call: TRBV5-1; j_call: TRBJ2-1; cdr3_aa: CASSRPPPSNEQFF; cdr3_nt: TGCGCCAGCAGTAGACCCCCACCGAGCAATGAGCAGTTCTTC
clone_size: NA; cdr3_length: 14; d_call: NA; v_call: TRBV5-1; j_call: TRBJ1-5; cdr3_aa: CASSLRGGNQPQHF; cdr3_nt: TGCGCCAGCAGCTTGCGAGGTGGCAATCAGCCCCAGCATTTT
clone_size: NA; cdr3_length: 11; d_call: NA; v_call: TRBV29-1; j_call: TRBJ2-2; cdr3_aa: CSVDFYGELFF; cdr3_nt: TGCAGCGTTGATTTTTACGGGGAGCTGTTTTTT
clone_size: NA; cdr3_length: 13; d_call: NA; v_call: TRBV5-1; j_call: TRBJ1-1; cdr3_aa: CASSVGANTEAFF; cdr3_nt: TGCGCCAGCAGCGTGGGGGCGAACACTGAAGCTTTCTTT
clone_size: NA; cdr3_length: 12; d_call: NA; v_call: TRBV6-1; j_call: TRBJ1-1; cdr3_aa: CASSEGGKKAFF; cdr3_nt: TGTGCCAGCAGTGAAGGGGGCAAGAAAGCTTTCTTT
clone_size: NA; cdr3_length: 13; d_call: NA; v_call: TRBV7-9; j_call: TRBJ1-3; cdr3_aa: CASSNSGQHTIYF; cdr3_nt: TGTGCCAGCAGCAACTCTGGACAGCACACCATATATTTT
clone_size: NA; cdr3_length: 15; d_call: TRBD1; v_call: TRBV29-1; j_call: TRBJ2-7; cdr3_aa: CSAEGGQGISYEQYF; cdr3_nt: TGCAGCGCCGAGGGGGGACAGGGGATTTCCTACGAGCAGTACTTC
clone_size: NA; cdr3_length: 19; d_call: NA; v_call: TRBV21-1; j_call: TRBJ1-5; cdr3_aa: CASSKRSGHAKYSNQPQHF; cdr3_nt: TGTGCCAGCAGCAAACGATCGGGACATGCCAAATATAGCAATCAGCCCCAGCATTTT
clone_size: NA; cdr3_length: 15; d_call: NA; v_call: TRBV7-9; j_call: TRBJ1-2; cdr3_aa: CASSLEGTQSSGYTF; cdr3_nt: TGTGCCAGCAGCTTAGAGGGGACCCAATCTTCCGGCTACACCTTC
clone_size: NA; cdr3_length: 14; d_call: TRBD2; v_call: TRBV5-8; j_call: TRBJ2-1; cdr3_aa: CASSFWRGDSEQFF; cdr3_nt: TGTGCCAGCAGCTTCTGGCGGGGGGATAGTGAGCAGTTCTTC
clone_size: few; cdr3_length: 15; d_call: TRBD1; v_call: TRBV5-1; j_call: TRBJ2-5; cdr3_aa: CARGRTGNAEETQYF; cdr3_nt: TGCGCCAGAGGGAGGACAGGGAACGCGGAAGAGACCCAGTACTTC
clone_size: NA; cdr3_length: 14; d_call: NA; v_call: TRBV5-5; j_call: TRBJ2-5; cdr3_aa: CASSLGDFQETQYF; cdr3_nt: TGTGCCAGCAGCTTGGGGGACTTCCAAGAGACCCAGTACTTC
clone_size: NA; cdr3_length: 15; d_call: NA; v_call: TRBV5-1; j_call: TRBJ2-1; cdr3_aa: CASRPQPAVSNEQFF; cdr3_nt: TGCGCCAGCAGACCCCAGCCGGCGGTCTCCAATGAGCAGTTCTTC
clone_size: NA; cdr3_length: 16; d_call: NA; v_call: TRBV5-1; j_call: TRBJ1-2; cdr3_aa: CASSLARGAVNYGYTF; cdr3_nt: TGCGCCAGCAGCTTGGCCAGAGGGGCGGTAAACTATGGCTACACCTTC
clone_size: NA; cdr3_length: 14; d_call: NA; v_call: TRBV30; j_call: TRBJ2-3; cdr3_aa: CAWSEVLLRGTQYF; cdr3_nt: TGTGCCTGGAGCGAAGTGCTGCTTCGGGGTACGCAGTATTTT
clone_size: NA; cdr3_length: 14; d_call: TRBD1; v_call: TRBV5-1; j_call: TRBJ2-7; cdr3_aa: CASSWTGLSYEQYF; cdr3_nt: TGCGCCAGCAGTTGGACAGGTTTGTCCTACGAGCAGTACTTC
clone_size: NA; cdr3_length: 16; d_call: NA; v_call: TRBV4-1; j_call: TRBJ1-2; cdr3_aa: CASSQDIAGLGYGYTF; cdr3_nt: TGCGCCAGCAGCCAAGATATCGCAGGTTTGGGGTATGGCTACACCTTC
clone_size: NA; cdr3_length: 16; d_call: TRBD2; v_call: TRBV4-3; j_call: TRBJ2-7; cdr3_aa: CASSQAEATSGGAEFF; cdr3_nt: TGCGCCAGCAGCCAAGCAGAGGCTACTAGCGGGGGGGCGGAATTTTTC
clone_size: NA; cdr3_length: 16; d_call: TRBD1; v_call: TRBV23-1; j_call: TRBJ1-2; cdr3_aa: CASSQSGTGPIYGYTF; cdr3_nt: TGCGCCAGCAGTCAATCTGGGACAGGGCCTATCTATGGCTACACCTTC
clone_size: NA; cdr3_length: 10; d_call: NA; v_call: TRBV2; j_call: TRBJ2-1; cdr3_aa: CASTQSEQFF; cdr3_nt: TGTGCCAGCACCCAGAGCGAGCAGTTCTTC
clone_size: few; cdr3_length: 15; d_call: NA; v_call: TRBV5-6; j_call: TRBJ2-5; cdr3_aa: CASSLAGELRETQYF; cdr3_nt: TGTGCCAGCAGCTTGGCGGGAGAGTTGAGAGAGACCCAGTACTTC
clone_size: NA; cdr3_length: 19; d_call: NA; v_call: TRBV27; j_call: TRBJ1-5; cdr3_aa: CASSEHYGGAVDSNQPQHF; cdr3_nt: TGTGCCAGCAGCGAACACTACGGGGGGGCCGTGGATAGCAATCAGCCCCAGCATTTT
clone_size: NA; cdr3_length: 16; d_call: TRBD1; v_call: TRBV5-6; j_call: TRBJ2-7; cdr3_aa: CASSLLVGQATYEQYF; cdr3_nt: TGTGCCAGCAGCTTGCTCGTGGGACAGGCGACCTACGAGCAGTACTTC
clone_size: NA; cdr3_length: 15; d_call: NA; v_call: TRBV15; j_call: TRBJ1-1; cdr3_aa: CATSRPGGLETEAFF; cdr3_nt: TGTGCCACCAGCAGACCCGGGGGGCTGGAAACTGAAGCTTTCTTT
clone_size: NA; cdr3_length: 11; d_call: NA; v_call: TRBV7-9; j_call: TRBJ2-7; cdr3_aa: CASSLRYEQYF; cdr3_nt: TGTGCCAGCAGCTTGAGGTACGAGCAGTACTTC
clone_size: NA; cdr3_length: 14; d_call: NA; v_call: TRBV12-2; j_call: TRBJ2-2; cdr3_aa: CASRLDANTGELFF; cdr3_nt: TGTGCAAGTCGCTTAGACGCCAACACCGGGGAGCTGTTTTTT
clone_size: few; cdr3_length: 13; d_call: NA; v_call: TRBV30; j_call: TRBJ1-1; cdr3_aa: CAWSISMNTEAFF; cdr3_nt: TGTGCCTGGAGTATCAGCATGAACACTGAAGCTTTCTTT
clone_size: NA; cdr3_length: 16; d_call: TRBD1; v_call: TRBV5-1; j_call: TRBJ2-3; cdr3_aa: CASSLGTGASTDTQYF; cdr3_nt: TGCGCCAGCAGCTTGGGGACAGGGGCTAGCACAGATACGCAGTATTTT
clone_size: NA; cdr3_length: 13; d_call: TRBD2; v_call: TRBV29-1; j_call: TRBJ2-1; cdr3_aa: CSVDVSGGDEQFF; cdr3_nt: TGCAGCGTTGATGTTAGCGGGGGCGATGAGCAGTTCTTC
clone_size: NA; cdr3_length: 11; d_call: NA; v_call: TRBV25-1; j_call: TRBJ2-2; cdr3_aa: CASRNTGELFF; cdr3_nt: TGTGCCAGTAGGAACACCGGGGAGCTGTTTTTT
clone_size: NA; cdr3_length: 14; d_call: NA; v_call: TRBV2; j_call: TRBJ1-2; cdr3_aa: CASSAGAVNYGYTF; cdr3_nt: TGTGCCAGCAGTGCGGGGGCGGTAAACTATGGCTACACCTTC
clone_size: NA; cdr3_length: 13; d_call: TRBD2; v_call: TRBV2; j_call: TRBJ2-2; cdr3_aa: CASGTSSGGELFF; cdr3_nt: TGTGCCAGCGGGACTAGCTCGGGCGGGGAGCTGTTTTTT
clone_size: few; cdr3_length: 14; d_call: NA; v_call: TRBV4-1; j_call: TRBJ2-3; cdr3_aa: CASSQDLRTDTQYF; cdr3_nt: TGCGCCAGCAGCCAAGATCTCCGCACAGATACGCAGTATTTT
clone_size: few; cdr3_length: 19; d_call: TRBD1; v_call: TRBV19; j_call: TRBJ1-4; cdr3_aa: CASSRGQGEYSTSNEKLFF; cdr3_nt: TGTGCCAGTAGCCGCGGACAGGGGGAATATTCTACGTCTAATGAAAAACTGTTTTTT
clone_size: once; cdr3_length: 16; d_call: TRBD1; v_call: TRBV5-1; j_call: TRBJ1-4; cdr3_aa: CASSFFPGQGNEKLFF; cdr3_nt: TGCGCCAGCAGCTTTTTCCCGGGACAGGGTAATGAAAAACTGTTTTTT
clone_size: NA; cdr3_length: 15; d_call: TRBD2; v_call: TRBV6-6; j_call: TRBJ2-1; cdr3_aa: CASSTVAGGGNEQFF; cdr3_nt: TGTGCCAGCAGTACAGTAGCGGGGGGCGGCAATGAGCAGTTCTTC
clone_size: few; cdr3_length: 14; d_call: TRBD1; v_call: TRBV19; j_call: TRBJ2-2; cdr3_aa: CASSMGQVPGELFF; cdr3_nt: TGTGCCAGTAGTATGGGACAGGTCCCCGGGGAGCTGTTTTTT
clone_size: few; cdr3_length: 16; d_call: TRBD1; v_call: TRBV5-1; j_call: TRBJ2-1; cdr3_aa: CASSLGVGQGRSEQFF; cdr3_nt: TGCGCCAGCAGCTTGGGAGTGGGACAGGGTCGTAGTGAGCAGTTCTTC
clone_size: few; cdr3_length: 14; d_call: TRBD2; v_call: TRBV12-5; j_call: TRBJ2-1; cdr3_aa: CASAGLAGGNEQFF; cdr3_nt: TGTGCTAGTGCCGGACTAGCGGGAGGTAATGAGCAGTTCTTC
clone_size: NA; cdr3_length: 14; d_call: NA; v_call: TRBV5-1; j_call: TRBJ1-2; cdr3_aa: CASSLAAGREGYTF; cdr3_nt: TGCGCCAGCAGCTTGGCCGCAGGGAGAGAGGGCTACACCTTC
clone_size: NA; cdr3_length: 12; d_call: TRBD1; v_call: TRBV6-6; j_call: TRBJ1-1; cdr3_aa: CASVRGSTEAFF; cdr3_nt: TGTGCCAGCGTCAGGGGGAGCACTGAAGCTTTCTTT
clone_size: NA; cdr3_length: 18; d_call: TRBD2; v_call: TRBV5-1; j_call: TRBJ2-1; cdr3_aa: CASSLDGTSGIQNNEQFF; cdr3_nt: TGCGCCAGCAGCTTGGACGGGACTAGCGGGATACAGAACAATGAGCAGTTCTTC
clone_size: few; cdr3_length: 14; d_call: TRBD1; v_call: TRBV7-2; j_call: TRBJ2-3; cdr3_aa: CASSLGGGLDTQYF; cdr3_nt: TGTGCCAGCAGCTTAGGAGGGGGCTTAGATACGCAGTATTTT
clone_size: once; cdr3_length: 16; d_call: NA; v_call: TRBV27; j_call: TRBJ1-4; cdr3_aa: CASSRAGRRTNEKLFF; cdr3_nt: TGTGCCAGCAGTCGAGCGGGACGCCGAACTAATGAAAAACTGTTTTTT
clone_size: NA; cdr3_length: 15; d_call: NA; v_call: TRBV4-1; j_call: TRBJ2-4; cdr3_aa: CASRPLQGGTNIQYF; cdr3_nt: TGCGCCAGCAGACCACTACAGGGGGGGACGAACATTCAGTACTTC